One and the same sample provided the 3 T cell receptor beta chains below, sequenced in a study of OX40 agonist ivuxolimab in advanced cancers. Produced via immunoSEQ multiplex PCR; TCRdb's table is partial and in-frame only. The profile shows tens of thousands of clones, almost 90% of them singletons. Sequenced material: CD4+ or CD8+ T cells sorted from blood, taken in a trial of the OX40 agonist ivuxolimab. The source is an adult with an advanced solid tumor such as melanoma, head and neck, liver or kidney cancer.

The chain has TRBV14 and TRBJ2-3; no clear D gene. Germline V CDR1 and CDR2: SGHDN, FVKESK. Trimming stripped 0 bases from V and 4 bases from J, with 14 bases between. CDR3 length equals 16 residues. CDR3 sequence reads: CASSQDGREGADTQYF. The CDR3 DNA follows: TGTGCCAGCAGCCAAGATGGACGTGAAGGTGCAGATACGCAGTATTTT.

The chain carries TRBV7-2 and TRBJ2-3; TRBD2 agrees at 10 bases. CDR3 length: 15 residues. From germline, CDR1 is SGHTA and CDR2 FQGNSA. V lost 6 bases and J lost 6; bases outside the gene matches: 9. The CDR3, as DNA: TGTGCCAGCAGGGACAGCGGGAGGGCCTGGGATACGCAGTATTTT. As protein: CASRDSGRAWDTQYF.

The chain recombines TRBV19 with TRBJ1-5; TRBD1 agrees at 9 bases. The junction had 6 bases not matched to a gene; V was cut back by 6 bases and J by 3 bases. The germline gives CDR1 LNHDA, CDR2 SQIVND (reference sequence). The CDR3 spans 15 residues. This CDR3 reads CASSSTGGVNQPQHF. CDR3 bases: TGTGCCAGTAGCTCGACAGGGGGGGTCAATCAGCCCCAGCATTTT.